Presented here are 15 T cell receptor beta chains from one specimen sequenced in a study of patients and donors after allogeneic stem cell transplantation. TCRdb independently ran MiXCR on the RT-PCR reads; one entry per CDR3 protein. The sample consists of about 960,000 distinct CDR3 sequences, roughly 18% of them appearing once. The specimen sequenced was blood, either unsorted or a sorted T cell fraction (not recorded which). These receptor sequences come from a human donor who was either an allogeneic HSCT recipient or a stem cell or donor lymphocyte infusion donor (not recorded which). It is not recorded whose cells these are; they may come from a transplant donor.

This clonotype was seen only a few times. The CDR3 DNA reads as TGTGCCACCAGTGGGGCAACAGAGGAGACCCAGTACTTC. As protein: CATSGATEETQYF. The gene calls are TRBV24-1 and TRBJ2-5; D gene unclear. CDR1 is KGHDR, CDR2 SFDVKD, per germline. V was cut by 5 bases and J by 5 bases, with 11 bases left in between. CDR3 size: 13 residues.

This clonotype was counted only a few times. The V gene is TRBV20-1, the J gene TRBJ1-3; D is uncertain. V gave up 5 bases and J gave up 4 bases, with 24 bases separating them. Germline CDR1 is DFQATT and CDR2 is SNEGSKA (reference sequence). The length of the CDR3 is 17 residues. The CDR3 reads CSAPPMEGLVSGNTIYF. The CDR3 region has the DNA TGCAGTGCTCCCCCGATGGAGGGTTTAGTCTCAGGAAACACCATATATTTT.

This clonotype was found many times. The rearrangement links TRBV28 to TRBJ2-1; perhaps TRBD2 as D (6 bases). Germline V lookup: CDR1 MDHEN, CDR2 SYDVKM. V was cut by 10 bases and J by 4 bases, with 20 bases left in between. CDR3 size: 15 residues. CDR3 in DNA: TGTGCCACAACACCTTATAGCGGTCTATACAATGAGCAGTTCTTC. Translated, it gives CATTPYSGLYNEQFF.

The J gene is TRBJ1-1, the V gene TRBV5-1; possible D gene TRBD1, 5 bases. The CDR3 is made up of 14 amino acids. The V and J ends lost 4 bases and 0 bases respectively, with 10 bases between them. Germline V lookup: CDR1 SGHRS, CDR2 YFSETQ. CDR3 nucleotide sequence: TGCGCCAGCAGCGTGGGACTGTTGAACACTGAAGCTTTCTTT. Amino acids: CASSVGLLNTEAFF.

The genes are TRBV18 and TRBJ2-3, with D perhaps matching TRBD1 (6 bases). CDR1 and CDR2 (germline): KGHSH, LQKENI. The germline V and J ends were trimmed by 6 bases and 0 bases, with 13 bases remaining between them. The CDR3 extends over 15 amino acids. The CDR3 DNA reads as TGTGCCAGCTCCCCAGACAGGAGAAGCACAGATACGCAGTATTTT. Translating gives CASSPDRRSTDTQYF. Filled out from reference TRBV18 and TRBJ2-3, the complete variable domain reads NAGVMQNPRHLVRRRGQEARLRCSPMKGHSHVYWYRQLPEEGLKFMVYLQKENIIDESGMPKERFSAEFPKEGPSILRIQQVVRGDSAAYFCASSPDRRSTDTQYFGPGTRLTVL.

The V call is TRBV30, the J call TRBJ1-1, with D uncertain. From germline, CDR1 is GTSNPN and CDR2 SVGIG (reference sequence). The germline V and J ends were trimmed by 2 bases and 1 base, with 11 bases remaining between them. The CDR3 is 14 residues long. CDR3 coding DNA: TGTGCCTGGAGTAATAAGTTGAGGAACACTGAAGCTTTCTTT. Protein: CAWSNKLRNTEAFF.

J is TRBJ2-7 and V is TRBV15; a weak D match, TRBD2 (5 bases). This CDR3 comprises 14 residues. V dropped 3 bases and J dropped 13 bases, with 22 bases sitting between them. CDR1 LNHNV and CDR2 YYDKDF come from the germline V gene (reference sequence). This CDR3 is CATSSLPAGGSLYF. In nucleotides, the CDR3 is TGTGCCACCAGCAGTCTCCCCGCGGGCGGTTCCCTATACTTC.

This clonotype was seen only a few times. V and J are TRBV5-1 and TRBJ2-6; D is uncertain. The CDR3 length is 18 residues. CDR1 is SGHRS, CDR2 YFSETQ, per germline. With 1 base removed from V and 0 bases from J, the gap between germline ends came to 14 bases. DNA of the CDR3: TGCGCCAGCAGCTTGAATCGCAGGATTGACTCTGGGGCCAACGTCCTGACTTTC. It yields the protein CASSLNRRIDSGANVLTF. The variable domain in full, with the rest retrieved from reference TRBV5-1 and TRBJ2-6, is KAGVTQTPRYLIKTRGQQVTLSCSPISGHRSVSWYQQTPGQGLQFLFEYFSETQRNKGNFPGRFSGRQFSNSRSEMNVSTLELGDSALYLCASSLNRRIDSGANVLTFGAGSRLTVL.

The chain is built from TRBV20-1 and TRBJ2-3; the match to TRBD2 covers 13 bases. Trimming cost V 6 bases and J 2 bases; bases outside gene matches: 11. The CDR3 consists of 17 residues. Germline CDR1 and CDR2: DFQATT and SNEGSKA (reference sequence). The CDR3 here is CSALGLAGAYNTDTQYF. The CDR3 DNA sequence: TGCAGTGCCCTAGGACTAGCGGGGGCCTACAACACAGATACGCAGTATTTT.

The rearrangement joins TRBV19 to TRBJ2-6; D remains ambiguous. The CDR3 runs 16 residues. V was clipped by 3 bases and J by 0 bases, with 9 bases between them. The germline CDR1 and CDR2 sequences are LNHDA and SQIVND (reference sequence). CDR3 residues: CASSISQISGANVLTF. CDR3 sequence (DNA): TGTGCCAGTAGTATCTCACAGATCTCTGGGGCCAACGTCCTGACTTTC.

The rearrangement joins TRBV27 to TRBJ1-2; D is ambiguous. This CDR3 is built from 14 residues. The ends were cut back, 0 bases at V and 2 bases at J, with 7 bases in the middle. CDR1 MNHEY and CDR2 SMNVEV come from the germline V gene (reference sequence). The CDR3 DNA reads as TGTGCCAGCAGTTTATCCCCCCAGAACTATGGCTACACCTTC. Residues: CASSLSPQNYGYTF.

The chain employs TRBV4-1 and TRBJ2-3, with D unresolved. CDR3 size: 14 residues. Germline CDR1 reads MGHRA; CDR2 reads YSYEKL. The ends were cut back, 3 bases at V and 4 bases at J, with 11 bases in the middle. CDR3 protein: CASSHQRESDTQYF. Here the CDR3 DNA reads TGCGCCAGCAGCCACCAACGCGAGTCAGATACGCAGTATTTT.

This clonotype was seen at least ten times. J is TRBJ2-1 and V is TRBV25-1; D is undetermined. This CDR3 has 13 amino acids. Germline loops: CDR1 MGHDK, CDR2 SYGVNS. V lost 3 bases to trimming and J lost 12 bases, with 15 bases between them. CDR3 loop: CASSDPGLAGQFF. As DNA, the CDR3 is TGTGCCAGCAGTGATCCAGGTCTTGCTGGGCAGTTCTTC.

In this sample, this clonotype turned up a few times. The chain joins TRBV7-9 to TRBJ1-2, with D perhaps matching TRBD1 (6 bases). The germline V gene encodes CDR1 SEHNR and CDR2 FQNEAQ (reference sequence). Trimming cost V 9 bases and J 0 bases, with 17 bases left between them. This CDR3 spans 15 amino acids. CDR3 bases: TGTGCCAGTCAACTCCTGGACAGAGCTAACTATGGCTACACCTTC. This sequence encodes CASQLLDRANYGYTF. Using reference TRBV7-9 and TRBJ1-2 for the parts outside the CDR3, the full variable domain is DTGVSQNPRHKITKRGQNVTFRCDPISEHNRLYWYRQTLGQGPEFLTYFQNEAQLEKSRLLSDRFSAERPKGSFSTLEIQRTEQGDSAMYLCASQLLDRANYGYTFGSGTRLTVV.

The chain combines TRBV7-9 with TRBJ2-3; no clear D. CDR3 length: 15 amino acids. Trimming took 5 bases from V and 0 from J, leaving 12 bases between them. Germline V gene lookup returns CDR1 SEHNR and CDR2 FQNEAQ (reference sequence). CDR3 region: CASSPLVTSTDTQYF. The CDR3 DNA sequence: TGTGCCAGCAGCCCCCTGGTTACTAGCACAGATACGCAGTATTTT.